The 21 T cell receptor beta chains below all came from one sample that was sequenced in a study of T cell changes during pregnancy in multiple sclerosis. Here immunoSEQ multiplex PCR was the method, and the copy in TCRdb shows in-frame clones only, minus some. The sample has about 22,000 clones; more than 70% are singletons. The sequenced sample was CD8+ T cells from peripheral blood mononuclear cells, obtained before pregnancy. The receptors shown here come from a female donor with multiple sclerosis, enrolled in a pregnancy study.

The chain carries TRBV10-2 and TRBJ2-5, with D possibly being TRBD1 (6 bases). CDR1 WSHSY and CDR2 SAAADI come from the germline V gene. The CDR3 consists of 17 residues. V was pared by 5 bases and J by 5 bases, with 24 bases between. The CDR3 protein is CASSRPGESQMGETQYF. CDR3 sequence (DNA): TGCGCCAGCAGTAGGCCAGGGGAATCCCAAATGGGGGAGACCCAGTACTTC.

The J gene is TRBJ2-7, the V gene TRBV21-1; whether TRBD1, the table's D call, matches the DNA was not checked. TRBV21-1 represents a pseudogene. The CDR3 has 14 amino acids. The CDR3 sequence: CASSPGRASYEQYF. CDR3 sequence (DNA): TGTGCCAGCAGCCCGGGCAGGGCCTCCTACGAGCAGTACTTC.

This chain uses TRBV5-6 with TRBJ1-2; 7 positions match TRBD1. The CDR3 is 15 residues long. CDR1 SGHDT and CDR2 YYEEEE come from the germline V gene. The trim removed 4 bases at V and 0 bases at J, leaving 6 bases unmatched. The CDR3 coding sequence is TGTGCCAGCAGCACAGGGACAGTAGCTAACTATGGCTACACCTTC. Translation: CASSTGTVANYGYTF.

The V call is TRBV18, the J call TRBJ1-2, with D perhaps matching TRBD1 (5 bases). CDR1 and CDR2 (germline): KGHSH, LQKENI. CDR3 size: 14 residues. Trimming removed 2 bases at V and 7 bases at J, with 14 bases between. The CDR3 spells CASSPEGQGTGYTF. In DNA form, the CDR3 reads TGTGCCAGCTCACCAGAAGGCCAGGGTACTGGCTACACCTTC.

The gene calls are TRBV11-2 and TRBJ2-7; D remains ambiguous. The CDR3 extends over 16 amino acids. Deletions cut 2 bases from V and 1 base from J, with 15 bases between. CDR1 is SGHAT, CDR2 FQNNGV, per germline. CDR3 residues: CASSLYPTTPSYEQYF. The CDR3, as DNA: TGTGCCAGCAGCTTATATCCCACTACCCCTTCCTACGAGCAGTACTTC. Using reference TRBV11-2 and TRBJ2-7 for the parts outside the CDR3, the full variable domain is EAGVAQSPRYKIIEKRQSVAFWCNPISGHATLYWYQQILGQGPKLLIQFQNNGVVDDSQLPKDRFSAERLKGVDSTLKIQPAKLEDSAVYLCASSLYPTTPSYEQYFGPGTRLTVT.

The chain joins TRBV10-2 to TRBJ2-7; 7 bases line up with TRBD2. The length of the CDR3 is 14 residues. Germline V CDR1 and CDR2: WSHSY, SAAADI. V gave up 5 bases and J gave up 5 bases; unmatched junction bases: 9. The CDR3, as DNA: TGCGCCAGCAGTAGAGGCGGGAGTTTCGACGAGCAGTACTTC. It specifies CASSRGGSFDEQYF.

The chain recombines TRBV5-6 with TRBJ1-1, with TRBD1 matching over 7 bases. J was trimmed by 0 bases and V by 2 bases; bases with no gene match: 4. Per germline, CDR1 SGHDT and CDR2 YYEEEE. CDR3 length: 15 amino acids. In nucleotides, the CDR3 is TGTGCCAGCAGCTTAGTACAGGGGCTGAACACTGAAGCTTTCTTT. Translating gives CASSLVQGLNTEAFF.

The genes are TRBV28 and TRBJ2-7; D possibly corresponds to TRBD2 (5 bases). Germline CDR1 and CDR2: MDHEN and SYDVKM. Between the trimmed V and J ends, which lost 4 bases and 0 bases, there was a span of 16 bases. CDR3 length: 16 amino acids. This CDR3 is CASSSFEAESSYEQYF. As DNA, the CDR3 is TGTGCCAGCAGTTCCTTCGAAGCGGAAAGCTCCTACGAGCAGTACTTC.

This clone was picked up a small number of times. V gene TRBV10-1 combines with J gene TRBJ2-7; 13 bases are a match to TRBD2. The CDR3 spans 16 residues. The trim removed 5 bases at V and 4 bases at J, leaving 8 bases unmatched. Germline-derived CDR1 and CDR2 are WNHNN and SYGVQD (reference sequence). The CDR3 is CASSPKGLAGVYEQYF. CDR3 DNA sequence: TGCGCCAGCAGTCCTAAAGGACTAGCGGGAGTTTACGAGCAGTACTTC.

The CDR3 reads CATSTPSGFPTEAFF. DNA of the CDR3: TGTGCCACCAGCACCCCCTCGGGGTTTCCCACTGAAGCTTTCTTT. This rearrangement joins TRBV15 to TRBJ1-1; D is uncertain. The CDR3 is 15 residues long. Trimming pared 4 bases from V and 4 bases from J, leaving 16 bases between. Germline-derived CDR1 and CDR2 are LNHNV and YYDKDF (reference sequence). Looking up the rest from reference TRBV15 and TRBJ1-1 gives the full variable domain: DAMVIQNPRYQVTQFGKPVTLSCSQTLNHNVMYWYQQKSSQAPKLLFHYYDKDFNNEADTPDNFQSRRPNTSFCFLDIRSPGLGDTAMYLCATSTPSGFPTEAFFGQGTRLTVV.

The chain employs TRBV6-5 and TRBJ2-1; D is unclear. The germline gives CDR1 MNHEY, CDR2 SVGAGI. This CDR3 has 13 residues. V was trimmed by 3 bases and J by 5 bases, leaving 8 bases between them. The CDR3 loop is CASSYLSDNEQFF. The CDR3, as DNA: TGTGCCAGCAGTTATTTATCGGACAATGAGCAGTTCTTC.

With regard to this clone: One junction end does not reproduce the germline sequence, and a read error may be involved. The CDR3 here is CASRSQVTQYF. The CDR3 bases are TGTGCCAGCAGAAGCCAAGTGACCCAGTACTTC. This sequence joins TRBV27 and TRBJ2-5; D is ambiguous. The germline CDR1 and CDR2 sequences are MNHEY and SMNVEV (reference sequence). The CDR3 is 11 amino acids.

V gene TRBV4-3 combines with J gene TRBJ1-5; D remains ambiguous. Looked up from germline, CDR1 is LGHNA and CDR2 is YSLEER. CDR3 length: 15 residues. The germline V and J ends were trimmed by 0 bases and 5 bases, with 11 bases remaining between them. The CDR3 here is CASSQDGEAYQPQHF. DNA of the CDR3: TGCGCCAGCAGCCAAGATGGAGAAGCATATCAGCCCCAGCATTTT.

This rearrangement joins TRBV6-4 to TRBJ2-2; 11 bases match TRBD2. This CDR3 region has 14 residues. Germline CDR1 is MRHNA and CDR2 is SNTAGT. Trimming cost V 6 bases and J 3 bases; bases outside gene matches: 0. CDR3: CASRLAGDTGELFF. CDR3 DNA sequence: TGTGCCAGCAGACTAGCGGGAGACACCGGGGAGCTGTTTTTT.

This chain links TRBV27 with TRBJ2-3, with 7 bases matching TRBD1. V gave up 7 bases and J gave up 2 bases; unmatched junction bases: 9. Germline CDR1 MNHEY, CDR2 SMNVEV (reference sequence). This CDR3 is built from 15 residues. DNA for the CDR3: TGTGCCAGCACGGACAGGTTCGACTACACAGATACGCAGTATTTT. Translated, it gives CASTDRFDYTDTQYF.

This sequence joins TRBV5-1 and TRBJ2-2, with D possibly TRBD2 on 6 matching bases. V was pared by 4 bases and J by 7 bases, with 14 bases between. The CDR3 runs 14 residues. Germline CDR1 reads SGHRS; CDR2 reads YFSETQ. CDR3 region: CASSVGTGFGELFF. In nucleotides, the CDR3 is TGCGCCAGCAGCGTTGGGACTGGATTCGGGGAGCTGTTTTTT.

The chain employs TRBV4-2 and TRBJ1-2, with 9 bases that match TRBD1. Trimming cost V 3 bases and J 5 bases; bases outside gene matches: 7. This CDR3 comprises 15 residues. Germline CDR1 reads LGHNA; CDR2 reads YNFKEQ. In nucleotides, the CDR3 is TGTGCCAGCAGCCAGGGGGGACAGGGAAGGTATGGCTACACCTTC. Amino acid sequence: CASSQGGQGRYGYTF.

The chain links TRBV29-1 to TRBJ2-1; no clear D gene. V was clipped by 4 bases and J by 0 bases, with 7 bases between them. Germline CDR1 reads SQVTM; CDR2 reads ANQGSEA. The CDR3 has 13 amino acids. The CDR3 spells CSVGGSSYNEQFF. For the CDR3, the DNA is TGCAGCGTTGGCGGCAGCTCCTACAATGAGCAGTTCTTC.

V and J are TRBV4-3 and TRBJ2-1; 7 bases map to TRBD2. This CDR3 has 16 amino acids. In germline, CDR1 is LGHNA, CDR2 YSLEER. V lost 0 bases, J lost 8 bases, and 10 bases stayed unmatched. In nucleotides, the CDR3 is TGCGCCAGCAGCCAAGATGGACTAGTAGTTCCCCATGAGCAGTTCTTC. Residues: CASSQDGLVVPHEQFF.

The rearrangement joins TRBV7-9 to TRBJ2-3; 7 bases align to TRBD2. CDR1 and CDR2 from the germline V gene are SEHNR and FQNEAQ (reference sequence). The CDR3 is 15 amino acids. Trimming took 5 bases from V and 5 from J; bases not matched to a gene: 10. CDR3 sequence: CASSAYAGVIDTQYF. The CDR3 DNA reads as TGTGCCAGCAGCGCCTATGCGGGAGTGATAGATACGCAGTATTTT.

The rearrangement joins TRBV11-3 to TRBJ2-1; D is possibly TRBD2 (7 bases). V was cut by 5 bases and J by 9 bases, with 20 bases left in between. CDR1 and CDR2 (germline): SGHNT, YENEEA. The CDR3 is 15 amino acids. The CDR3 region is CASSPRGGPSGEQFF. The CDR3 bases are TGTGCCAGCAGCCCCAGGGGAGGGCCCTCAGGTGAGCAGTTCTTC.